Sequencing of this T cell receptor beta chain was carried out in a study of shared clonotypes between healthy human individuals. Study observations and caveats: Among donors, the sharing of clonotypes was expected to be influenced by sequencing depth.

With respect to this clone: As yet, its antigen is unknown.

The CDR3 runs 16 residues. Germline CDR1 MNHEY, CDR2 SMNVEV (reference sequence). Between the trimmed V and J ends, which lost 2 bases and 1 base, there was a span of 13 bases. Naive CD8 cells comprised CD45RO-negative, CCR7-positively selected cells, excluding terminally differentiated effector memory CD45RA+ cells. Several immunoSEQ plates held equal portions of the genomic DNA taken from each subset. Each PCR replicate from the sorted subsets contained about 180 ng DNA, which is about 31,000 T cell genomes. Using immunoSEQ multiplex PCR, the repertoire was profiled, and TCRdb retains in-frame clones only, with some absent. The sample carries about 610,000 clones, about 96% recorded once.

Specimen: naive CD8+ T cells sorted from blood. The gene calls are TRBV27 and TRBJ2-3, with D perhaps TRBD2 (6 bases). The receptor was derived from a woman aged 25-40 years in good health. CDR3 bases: TGTGCCAGCAGTTTACTACTAGCTAGGGGCACAGATACGCAGTATTTT. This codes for CASSLLLARGTDTQYF.